This TCR beta chain was captured in a study of radiotherapy plus CTLA-4 blockade in lung cancer. Here immunoSEQ multiplex PCR was the method, and the copy in TCRdb shows in-frame clones only, minus some. Among about 97,000 clones listed, approximately 75% were seen once. This clone was observed once. Germline CDR1 is MNHNY and CDR2 is SVGAGI (reference sequence). The CDR3 runs 16 residues. Trimming took off 7 bases at V and 6 bases at J, with 21 bases between the two ends. The chain links TRBV6-6 to TRBJ2-2; D unclear. The specimen comprised peripheral blood, sampled from a patient treated with radiotherapy plus ipilimumab. This sequence was found in a human donor with non-small cell lung cancer who had a partial response to radiotherapy plus ipilimumab. Some clones in this sample may be carry-over from other donors' samples. The CDR3 sequence: CASTRVPPRLAGELFF. The CDR3 DNA reads as TGTGCCAGCACCCGGGTCCCCCCTCGCCTAGCCGGGGAGCTGTTTTTT.